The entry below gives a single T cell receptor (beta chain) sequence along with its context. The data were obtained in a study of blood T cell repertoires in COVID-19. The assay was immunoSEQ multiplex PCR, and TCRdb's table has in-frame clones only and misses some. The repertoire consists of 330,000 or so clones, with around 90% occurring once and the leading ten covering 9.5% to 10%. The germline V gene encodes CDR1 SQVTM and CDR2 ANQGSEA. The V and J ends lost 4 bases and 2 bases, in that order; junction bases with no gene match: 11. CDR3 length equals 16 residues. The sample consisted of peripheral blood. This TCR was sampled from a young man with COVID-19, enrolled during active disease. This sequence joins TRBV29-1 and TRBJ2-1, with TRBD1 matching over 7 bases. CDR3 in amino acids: CSVVGTADVAYNEQFF. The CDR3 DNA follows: TGCAGCGTTGTAGGGACAGCTGACGTGGCCTACAATGAGCAGTTCTTC.